The 18 T cell receptor beta chains reported below all come from one sample, sequenced in a study of blood T cell repertoires in COVID-19. The table came from immunoSEQ multiplex PCR; TCRdb's copy has only in-frame clones and leaves some out. The sample holds fewer than 400,000 clones, more than 85% seen once. Sequencing was performed on PBMCs or T cells enriched from blood (not recorded which). The receptors originated from a woman aged 30 to 39 who had been exposed to COVID-19.

J is TRBJ1-6 and V is TRBV28; no firm D call. The V gene's germline CDR1 is MDHEN and CDR2 SYDVKM. V lost 5 bases, J lost 3 bases, and 8 bases lay in between. The CDR3 is 14 amino acids. CDR3 residues: CASSPSIYNSPLHF. CDR3 DNA sequence: TGTGCCAGCAGTCCTTCTATCTATAATTCACCCCTCCACTTT. The full variable domain, in which reference TRBV28 and TRBJ1-6 provide the parts outside the CDR3, is DVKVTQSSRYLVKRTGEKVFLECVQDMDHENMFWYRQDPGLGLRLIYFSYDVKMKEKGDIPEGYSVSREKKERFSLILESASTNQTSMYLCASSPSIYNSPLHFGNGTRLTVT.

The chain carries TRBV5-8 and TRBJ2-1; 9 nucleotides line up with TRBD1. The CDR3 consists of 15 residues. V gave up 4 bases and J gave up 2 bases; unmatched junction bases: 4. Germline V lookup: CDR1 SGHTS, CDR2 YDEGEE. CDR3 DNA sequence: TGTGCCAGCAGCCACAGGGGGCTTACCTACAATGAGCAGTTCTTC. This translates into CASSHRGLTYNEQFF.

The chain couples TRBV6-5 to TRBJ1-1; 12 nucleotides match TRBD1. CDR1 is MNHEY, CDR2 SVGAGI, per germline. The CDR3 loop spans 16 amino acids. J lost 3 bases, V lost 4 bases, and 6 bases had no gene match. The CDR3 DNA follows: TGTGCCAGCAGTTTCGGGACAGGGGGCAGATACACTGAAGCTTTCTTT. It translates to CASSFGTGGRYTEAFF.

The CDR3 sequence: CASSKNRAQETQYF. DNA of the CDR3: TGTGCCAGCAGTAAAAACAGGGCCCAAGAGACCCAGTACTTC. The rearrangement joins TRBV5-4 to TRBJ2-5; TRBD1 is a possible D gene (6 bases). The germline V and J ends were trimmed by 5 bases and 1 base, with 12 bases remaining between them. The CDR3 consists of 14 residues. The germline V gene encodes CDR1 SGHNT and CDR2 YYREEE (reference sequence).

This clone was seen only a few times. J is TRBJ2-1 and V is TRBV7-3, with TRBD1 as a possible D gene (6 bases). V lost 7 bases to trimming and J lost 3 bases, with 13 bases between them. Germline V gene sequence: CDR1 SGHTA, CDR2 FQGTGA. The CDR3 spans 14 residues. CDR3 DNA: TGTGCCAGCAAACCCGACAGGAGCTACAATGAGCAGTTCTTC. As protein: CASKPDRSYNEQFF.

V and J are TRBV19 and TRBJ1-2; 7 positions agree with TRBD1. Looked up from germline, CDR1 is LNHDA and CDR2 is SQIVND (reference sequence). The CDR3 sequence is 14 residues long. V shed 7 bases, J shed 2 bases, and the junction held 7 bases outside the gene matches. The CDR3 nucleotides read TGTGCCAGTACCCCGACAGGGACAAACTATGGCTACACCTTC. Translated: CASTPTGTNYGYTF.

This clone was counted once. The chain couples TRBV4-2 to TRBJ1-4; TRBD1 matches at 10 bases. Trimming removed 3 bases from V and 6 bases from J; junction bases left unmatched: 10. CDR1 is LGHNA and CDR2 is YNFKEQ in the germline V gene. The CDR3 contains 17 residues. The CDR3 DNA reads as TGTGCCAGCAGCCAGGCAGCCCGGGACAGGGGCCATGAAAAACTGTTTTTT. This translates into CASSQAARDRGHEKLFF.

The gene calls are TRBV3-1 (or the pseudogene TRBV3-2) and TRBJ2-3, with D tentatively TRBD2 (6 bases). This CDR3 spans 16 amino acids. Germline V gene data show CDR1 as LGHDT and CDR2 as YNNKEL (reference sequence). V lost 4 bases and J 4 bases, leaving 18 bases between the germline ends. The CDR3 DNA sequence: TGTGCCAGCAGCCGGCACCAGGAGGGACGGGCAGATACGCAGTATTTT. Its translation: CASSRHQEGRADTQYF.

The chain is built from TRBV2 and TRBJ1-2; TRBD1 is a possible D gene (5 bases). The CDR3 consists of 14 residues. V was clipped by 1 base and J by 4 bases, with 10 bases between them. Germline V gene sequence: CDR1 SNHLY, CDR2 FYNNEI. Here the CDR3 reads CASSEGGGGYGYTF. The CDR3 DNA reads as TGTGCCAGCAGTGAAGGGGGGGGTGGCTATGGCTACACCTTC.

This chain joins TRBV30 and TRBJ2-7, with no clear D. The germline V and J ends were trimmed by 4 bases and 2 bases, with 9 bases remaining between them. The CDR3 is made up of 12 amino acids. Germline V lookup: CDR1 GTSNPN, CDR2 SVGIG (reference sequence). CDR3 in amino acids: CAWNQEPYEQYF. CDR3 in DNA: TGTGCCTGGAATCAGGAACCCTACGAGCAGTACTTC.

The chain links TRBV7-2 to TRBJ1-1, with D tentatively TRBD1 (5 bases). V was trimmed by 6 bases and J by 0 bases, leaving 11 bases between them. The CDR3 sequence is 14 residues long. CDR1 is SGHTA and CDR2 is FQGNSA in the germline V gene. The CDR3, as DNA: TGTGCCAGCAGTCCCGGACACTTGAACACTGAAGCTTTCTTT. Translating it yields CASSPGHLNTEAFF.

About this clone itself: Other DNA sequences in the sample encode the same CDR3. This chain joins TRBV27 and TRBJ1-2; weak D call: TRBD1 (6 bases). Germline V gene data show CDR1 as MNHEY and CDR2 as SMNVEV (reference sequence). V gave up 4 bases and J gave up 7 bases, with 13 bases separating them. CDR3 length: 13 residues. The CDR3 coding sequence is TGTGCCAGCAGTTCACAGGGTTTGGGTGGCTACACCTTC. This translates into CASSSQGLGGYTF.

The chain carries TRBV5-1 and TRBJ1-2, with 9 bases matching TRBD1. The CDR3 totals 15 residues. CDR1 is SGHRS and CDR2 is YFSETQ in the germline V gene. V lost 5 bases and J lost 8; bases outside the gene matches: 13. DNA for the CDR3: TGCGCCAGCAGTCCCCGGACAGGGGCCCTTCGCGGCTACACCTTC. Protein product: CASSPRTGALRGYTF. Supplemented by reference TRBV5-1 and TRBJ1-2, the full variable domain reads KAGVTQTPRYLIKTRGQQVTLSCSPISGHRSVSWYQQTPGQGLQFLFEYFSETQRNKGNFPGRFSGRQFSNSRSEMNVSTLELGDSALYLCASSPRTGALRGYTFGSGTRLTVV.

A word on this clone: The junction does not match germline at one end; this may be a read error. The genes are TRBV29-1 and TRBJ1-2; D may be TRBD1 (6 bases). The germline V gene has CDR1 SQVTM and CDR2 ANQGSEA. The CDR3 has 11 residues. In nucleotides, the CDR3 is TGCAGCGTGATACAGGGATTGGGGAACCCTTTC. This gives the protein CSVIQGLGNPF.

The chain links TRBV19 to TRBJ2-5; TRBD1 matches at 7 bases. Per germline, CDR1 LNHDA and CDR2 SQIVND (reference sequence). The CDR3 spans 15 residues. Trimming at V came to 3 bases and at J to 2 bases, leaving 6 bases not matched to a gene. The CDR3 region is CASSIGDREQETQYF. In DNA form, the CDR3 reads TGTGCCAGTAGTATCGGGGACAGAGAACAAGAGACCCAGTACTTC.

The table lists this clone with a count of one. The chain couples TRBV7-2 to TRBJ2-1, with D unclear. The CDR3 runs to 14 residues. Trimming shortened V by 5 bases and J by 4 bases, and 12 bases separated the two germline ends. Germline loops: CDR1 SGHTA, CDR2 FQGNSA. The CDR3 is CASSPGGRYNEQFF. CDR3 nucleotides: TGTGCCAGCAGCCCGGGTGGCAGATACAATGAGCAGTTCTTC.

V is TRBV6-5 and J is TRBJ1-2, with D perhaps matching TRBD1 (6 bases). The CDR3 runs to 13 residues. CDR1 is MNHEY, CDR2 SVGAGI, per germline. The V end lost 7 bases, the J end lost 4 bases, and 13 bases lay between the germline ends. For the CDR3, the DNA is TGTGCCAGCAAGGGACAACGCATCTATGGCTACACCTTC. This gives the protein CASKGQRIYGYTF.

The rearrangement uses TRBV9 and TRBJ1-1; D is uncertain. This CDR3 has 13 residues. The germline V and J ends were trimmed by 7 bases and 0 bases, with 10 bases remaining between them. Looked up from germline, CDR1 is SGDLS and CDR2 is YYNGEE. CDR3 DNA sequence: TGTGCCAGCGGAAACAGAGTGAACACTGAAGCTTTCTTT. It codes for CASGNRVNTEAFF.